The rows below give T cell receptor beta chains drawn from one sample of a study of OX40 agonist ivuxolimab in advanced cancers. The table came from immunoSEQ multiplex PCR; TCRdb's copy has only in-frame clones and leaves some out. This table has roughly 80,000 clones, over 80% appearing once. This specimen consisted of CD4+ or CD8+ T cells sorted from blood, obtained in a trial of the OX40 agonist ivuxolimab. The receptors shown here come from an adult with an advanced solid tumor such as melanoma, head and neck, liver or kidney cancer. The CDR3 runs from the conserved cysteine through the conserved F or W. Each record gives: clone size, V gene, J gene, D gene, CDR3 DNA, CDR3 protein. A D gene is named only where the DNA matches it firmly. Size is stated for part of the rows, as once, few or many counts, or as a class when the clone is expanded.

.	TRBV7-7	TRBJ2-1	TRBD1	TGTGCCAGCAGCCAAGGGGGCCAACACAATGAGCAGTTCTTC	CASSQGGQHNEQFF
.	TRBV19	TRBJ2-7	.	TGTGCCAGTAGTATATCTGGCGGGACCCACGAGCAGTACTTC	CASSISGGTHEQYF
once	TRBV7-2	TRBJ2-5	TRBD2	TGTGCCAGCAGCTTGGGACTAGCGGGGGGTCAAGAGACCCAGTACTTC	CASSLGLAGGQETQYF
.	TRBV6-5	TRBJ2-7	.	TGTGCCAGCAGTGTCGGGGGATCCTACGAGCAGTACTTC	CASSVGGSYEQYF
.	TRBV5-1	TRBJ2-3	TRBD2	TGCGCCAGCGGGAGCGGGGGGGCAACCACAGATACGCAGTATTTT	CASGSGGATTDTQYF
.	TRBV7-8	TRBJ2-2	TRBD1	TGTGCCAGCAGCCCCCCGGGACAGGGGAGCGGCGGGGAGCTGTTTTTT	CASSPPGQGSGGELFF
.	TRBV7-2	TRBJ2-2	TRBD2	TGTGCCAGCAGCCTCTGGACTAGCGGAAACACCGGGGAGCTGTTTTTT	CASSLWTSGNTGELFF
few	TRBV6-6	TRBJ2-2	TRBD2	TGTGCCAGCTGTGGCGGGAGGAACACCGGGGAGCTGTTTTTT	CASCGGRNTGELFF
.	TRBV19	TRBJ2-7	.	TGTGCCAGTAGAGGAGGGACCGGGACAGCGATCTACGAGCAGTACTTC	CASRGGTGTAIYEQYF
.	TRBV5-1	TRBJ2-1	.	TGCGCCAGCAGCTCGTATGGTGAGCAGTTCTTC	CASSSYGEQFF
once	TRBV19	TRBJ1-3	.	TGTGCCAGTCGATTCGGGGGAGCAGGAAACACCATATATTTT	CASRFGGAGNTIYF
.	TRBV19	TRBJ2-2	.	TGTGCCAGTAGTATTAGACCGACCGGGGAGCTGTTTTTT	CASSIRPTGELFF
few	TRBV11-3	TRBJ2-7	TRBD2	TGTGCCAGCAGCCTCTCGTGGCGGGAGGGCTCCTACGAGCAGTACTTC	CASSLSWREGSYEQYF